These T cell receptor beta chains were read from a single sample in a study of identical twins. TCRdb redid the calling of the 5' RACE reads with MiXCR, one entry per CDR3 protein. This sample yields 420,000 or so distinct CDR3 sequences, of which about a fifth are seen a single time; approximately 12% belongs to the top ten. The specimen sequenced was naive T cells sorted from blood. The receptor set was obtained from a man in his fifties or sixties in good health. Each CDR3 is given without its conserved first and last residue.

TRBV7-9,TRBJ2-7,AAGLVYEQY
TRBV5-1,TRBJ2-3,ASSLGVSPTDTQY
TRBV5-1,TRBJ2-4,ASSLPAKNIQY
TRBV5-1,TRBJ2-7,ASSWSGGYEQY
TRBV7-2,TRBJ2-3,ASSLARGGLGTQY
TRBV4-2,TRBJ2-7,ASSQEQGYSSYEQY
TRBV9,TRBJ1-1,ASSVGGVGHQEAF
TRBV7-2,TRBJ2-1,ASSLAGTSGHEQF
TRBV12-3/TRBV12-4,TRBJ2-2,ASSLVLGYTGELF
TRBV6-2/TRBV6-3,TRBJ1-5,ASSFYGTPTTGPQH
TRBV11-3,TRBJ2-1,ASSPYPGLLNEQF
TRBV7-3,TRBJ2-1,ASSSGSRDEQF
TRBV6-1,TRBJ2-1,ASSLVGLAGVGEQF
TRBV4-1,TRBJ2-7,ASSRDAALYEQY
TRBV7-2,TRBJ2-7,ASSLRAQGFYEQY
TRBV7-2,TRBJ2-5,ASSLGAAGGETQY
TRBV20-1,TRBJ2-2,SARNIAGGSCF
TRBV6-2/TRBV6-3,TRBJ1-1,ASSYRTVMNTEAF
TRBV7-2,TRBJ2-7,ASSSPRFHEQY
TRBV6-5,TRBJ1-4,ASSTSGGFEKLF
TRBV7-6,TRBJ2-3,ASSLGNADTQY
TRBV7-9,TRBJ2-7,ASSESGLRLDEQY
TRBV29-1,TRBJ2-3,SLSSIYREGDTQY
TRBV10-3,TRBJ2-5,AISPGLAGVVTETQY
TRBV29-1,TRBJ2-7,SVYSAGLRNYEQY
TRBV6-2/TRBV6-3,TRBJ2-7,ASSWGTSYEQY
TRBV11-2,TRBJ2-1,ASSLEYGDEQF
TRBV6-2/TRBV6-3,TRBJ2-6,ASSYRRGTGLSSGANVLT
TRBV11-2,TRBJ2-7,ASSLVLVEQY
TRBV12-3/TRBV12-4,TRBJ2-1,ASSFGRLSSYNEQF
TRBV12-3/TRBV12-4,TRBJ2-7,ASSPSAGGSSYEQY
TRBV4-1,TRBJ2-3,ASSDSPGLGEDTQY
TRBV2,TRBJ2-7,ASKTTGGFYEQY
TRBV29-1,TRBJ1-4,SVSGGATNEKLF
TRBV5-1,TRBJ2-1,ASSLGTGISYNEQF
TRBV20-1,TRBJ2-5,SQWGGETQY
TRBV12-3/TRBV12-4,TRBJ2-7,ASSPSNRGHEQY
TRBV4-3,TRBJ2-1,ASSQDRGRGQF
TRBV5-1,TRBJ2-1,ASSLRGAQYNEQF
TRBV6-1,TRBJ2-7,ASKAARSYEQY
TRBV5-1,TRBJ1-6,ASSLGQGPGSPLH
TRBV5-5,TRBJ1-1,ASSLVSLGATEAF